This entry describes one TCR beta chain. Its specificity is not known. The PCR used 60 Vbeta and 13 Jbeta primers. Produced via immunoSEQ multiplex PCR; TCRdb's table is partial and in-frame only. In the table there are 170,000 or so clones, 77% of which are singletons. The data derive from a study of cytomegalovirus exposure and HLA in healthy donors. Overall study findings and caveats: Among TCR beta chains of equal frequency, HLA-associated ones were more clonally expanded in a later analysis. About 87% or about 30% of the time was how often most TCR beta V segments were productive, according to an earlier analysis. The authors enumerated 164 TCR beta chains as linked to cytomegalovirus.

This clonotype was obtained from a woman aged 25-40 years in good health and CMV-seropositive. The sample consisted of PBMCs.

CDR3 sequence reads: CASSLYPTVTNTEAFF. The CDR3 DNA follows: TGTGCCAGCAGTTTATACCCCACAGTTACGAACACTGAAGCTTTCTTT. V usage is TRBV27 and J usage is TRBJ1-1; D gene ambiguous. This CDR3 spans 16 amino acids. The V end was cut by 1 base, the J end by 1 base, with 13 bases between. Germline V gene sequence: CDR1 MNHEY, CDR2 SMNVEV (reference sequence).